This T cell receptor beta chain was observed in a study of shared clonotypes between healthy human individuals (TCRdb year 2020). In the study overall: The cohort comprised two women and a few men aged 18 to 49 years. Per donor, leukapheresis produced somewhere between about 0.94 and 8.9 billion PBMCs. To estimate repertoire size and how much clonotypes are shared between individuals, the study performed deep sequencing of blood TCR repertoires from about 5 healthy adults. Libraries were prepared and TCR repertoires were sequenced by different laboratories using diverse techniques, in order to increase sequencing depth and limit assay-specific biases.

The investigation overall reported the following: Because the study included a small number of donors, the genetic and exposure-history diversity represented was limited. Only blood was sampled, and tissue TCR repertoires likely differ from those in blood. Based on pairwise subsampling, the degree of clonotype sharing among donors was expected to be affected by sequencing depth.

V gives up 1 base and J gives up 3 bases, and the segment between their germline ends measures 7 bases. CDR1 and CDR2, per the germline V gene, are MGHRA and YSYEKL. The CDR3, cysteine through phenylalanine, is 14 amino acids long. The CDR3 DNA has 42 bases and is translated from base 1. Donors were healthy HIV-negative adults with no recently reported acute infections or vaccinations. Every donor was a Caucasian adult living in Nashville, Tennessee, USA. For unsorted samples, 75 million to 90 million PBMCs were counted and genomic DNA was extracted with the QIAamp DNA Blood Mini kit. Blood was obtained by leukapheresis, after which PBMCs were separated by Ficoll-Histopaque density gradient centrifugation and cryopreserved in liquid nitrogen vapor phase. Turning to this clone: Its specific antigen is unknown. Base-call qualities are not available, and no considerably larger clone is one nucleotide away.

Using the deep immunoSEQ assay, multiplex PCR amplified TCR CDR3 regions from genomic DNA. Extracted genomic DNA from each cell subset was distributed evenly across all wells of several immunoSEQ 96-well plates, and each plate was treated as a replicate. Each replicate PCR for unsorted PBMC received roughly 300 ng genomic DNA, equal to 25,000 to 35,000 T cell genomes. Genomic DNA from unsorted PBMC was sequenced over ten immunoSEQ deep assay plates. The purified libraries were quantified using a Qubit 3.0 fluorometer, sized with a Bioanalyzer 2100, and then quantified again using the KAPA Library Quantification kit. Every immunoSEQ 96-well plate was sequenced on a dedicated single-read 150-cycle Illumina NextSeq 550 flow cell. On the authors' methods: Because the immunoSEQ output included only junctional sequences and no quality scores, the filtering could not be the same as the filtering used for full-length reads. Sequences were annotated with PyIR, a Python wrapper for IgBLAST v1.9, and V/J genes and CDR3 were assigned using IMGT germline references. Reads with weak V/J assignments (E-value above 1e-6), missing CDR3, stop codons, out-of-frame junctions, or ambiguous translated residues were removed. A V3J clonotype was defined by an identical inferred V gene, J gene, and CDR3 amino acid sequence. Percentage overlap between repertoires was computed as shared unique clonotypes divided by the size of the smaller repertoire. Three approaches were used to assess repertoire richness: RTK rarefaction, the Chao1 estimator, and Recon v2.1 estimates of unobserved clonotypes. Imported from immuneACCESS, the table was reduced by TCRdb to in-frame sequences with V and J called. These copies leave out some clones; in studies compared against another copy, an unresolved V gene accounts for under half, and the cause of the remainder is not known. V, J and clone size are those of that table, while D and trimming were read from the DNA. Across this sample there are 400,000 to 500,000 clones, with 60% to 85% seen only once. The ten biggest clones cover about an eighth of the sample.

This chain joins TRBV4-1 to TRBJ1-5, with the D gene call left open. Sequencing was carried out using PBMCs. The sequence came from a woman between 40 and 50 years old in good health. Some clones in this sample may be carry-over from other donors' samples. The DNA reads TGCGCCAGCAGCCAAGTGGCTTTCAATCAGCCCCAGCATTTT. This is translated as CASSQVAFNQPQHF.